This is a list of T cell receptor beta chains from one sample in a study of blood T cell repertoires in COVID-19. This table comes from immunoSEQ multiplex PCR, and its TCRdb copy is limited to in-frame clones, with some not included. The data hold roughly 25,000 clones, with nearly 90% observed a single time. Sequenced input: peripheral blood. All receptors derive from a man aged 70-80 years with acute or convalescent COVID-19. Each CDR3 is given with its conserved first and last residue. The D gene is left open where the match is weak. Not every row has a clone size; where given, it reads once, few, many or a size class.

j_call,d_call,v_call,clone_size,cdr3_nt,cdr3_aa
TRBJ2-7,TRBD2,TRBV12-3/TRBV12-4,-,TGTGCCAGCAGCCGGACTAGGGGCTACGAGCAGTACTTC,CASSRTRGYEQYF
TRBJ1-4,-,TRBV27,-,TGTGCCAGCAGTCCTCCGGGTGAAAAACTGTTTTTT,CASSPPGEKLFF
TRBJ1-2,-,TRBV5-1,once,TGCGCCAGCAGTCCGGAGGGCTCCAGTGGCTATGGCTACACCTTC,CASSPEGSSGYGYTF
TRBJ1-2,-,TRBV6-5,few,TGTGCCAGCAGTTACTCGACCGGCGGAATCTATGGCTACACCTTC,CASSYSTGGIYGYTF
TRBJ1-2,-,TRBV5-6,once,TGTGCCAGCAGCCAGGGGACGGCGGGGGATCGGGGCTACACCTTC,CASSQGTAGDRGYTF
TRBJ2-7,-,TRBV5-1,-,TGCGCCAGCAGCACTGGGACTGCGATTTCCTACGAGCAGTACTTC,CASSTGTAISYEQYF
TRBJ1-5,TRBD1,TRBV27,-,TGTGCCAGCAGTCCCGACCCTAGACAGGGGAGGCGACAGCCCCAGCATTTT,CASSPDPRQGRRQPQHF
TRBJ2-4,-,TRBV10-3,-,TGTGCCATCAGAGGGGAATTAGACATTCAGTACTTC,CAIRGELDIQYF
TRBJ2-1,TRBD2,TRBV5-4,-,TGTGCCAGCAGCCTGGGACTAGCGGGAGCCCTAACTTCCTACAATGAGCAGTTCTTC,CASSLGLAGALTSYNEQFF
TRBJ2-3,-,TRBV6-5,-,TGTGCCAGCAGTATGACAGGCCCACCGGATACGCAGTATTTT,CASSMTGPPDTQYF
TRBJ2-1,TRBD2,TRBV19,-,TGTGCCAGTAGTCGGACTAGCGGGGGATACAATGAGCAGTTCTTC,CASSRTSGGYNEQFF
TRBJ2-7,TRBD2,TRBV23-1,-,TGCGCCAGCAGTCAAAGGCGGGAGGGGTTCCCCCTCTACGAGCAGTACTTC,CASSQRREGFPLYEQYF
TRBJ2-7,TRBD2,TRBV12-5,-,TGTGCTAGTGGTTTGCGGACTAGCCGCTCCTACGAGCAGTACTTC,CASGLRTSRSYEQYF
TRBJ2-7,TRBD1,TRBV19,-,TGTGCCAGTAGTATTTTGACAGGGAGCTCCTACGAGCAGTACTTC,CASSILTGSSYEQYF
TRBJ1-5,TRBD1,TRBV29-1,-,TGCAGCGTTAAAACAGGGGGCCTGGGAAGCAATCAGCCCCAGCATTTT,CSVKTGGLGSNQPQHF
TRBJ2-2,-,TRBV11-2,-,TGTGCCAGCAGCTTTAGGGGGAGCACCGGGGAGCTGTTTTTT,CASSFRGSTGELFF
TRBJ2-2,TRBD1,TRBV5-1,once,TGCGCCAGCAGCTCCAGACAGGGGGCGAACACCGGGGAGCTGTTTTTT,CASSSRQGANTGELFF
TRBJ2-3,TRBD1,TRBV4-3,-,TGCGCCAGCAGCCAAGAAATGGGGGCAGGGGGTACCACAGATACGCAGTATTTT,CASSQEMGAGGTTDTQYF
TRBJ1-2,TRBD1,TRBV27,-,TGTGCCAGCAGCCGGACAGGGCCTCTCTATGGCTACACCTTC,CASSRTGPLYGYTF
TRBJ1-1,-,TRBV5-8,-,TGTGCCAGCAGCCTTCGGTCCGAGACTGAAGCTTTCTTT,CASSLRSETEAFF
TRBJ1-6,-,TRBV5-1,-,TGCGCCAGCAGCTTGGGAGAGTCTTTCTCCTATAATTCACCCCTCCACTTT,CASSLGESFSYNSPLHF
TRBJ1-6,-,TRBV7-2,-,TGTGCCAGCAGCCTGCGACGGGGGAGGGATTCACCCCTCCACTTT,CASSLRRGRDSPLHF
TRBJ2-5,TRBD2,TRBV7-2,-,TGTGCCAGCAGCTTAGCCGCTAGCGGGAGGGCGGTGGAGACCCAGTACTTC,CASSLAASGRAVETQYF
TRBJ1-6,-,TRBV12-3/TRBV12-4,few,TGTGCCAGCAGTCGCAACCGGGGTTCACCCCTCCACTTT,CASSRNRGSPLHF
TRBJ1-5,TRBD1,TRBV5-1,-,TGCGCCAGCAGCCCGGGGACAGGGGGCGCGGTGCAGCCCCAGCATTTT,CASSPGTGGAVQPQHF
TRBJ2-5,-,TRBV6-6,once,TGTGCCAGCAGTTACTCGACACAACAAGAGACCCAGTACTTC,CASSYSTQQETQYF
TRBJ2-5,-,TRBV7-3,-,TGTGCCAGCAGCGCTGACTCGGCATCCGAGACCCAGTACTTC,CASSADSASETQYF
TRBJ2-5,TRBD1,TRBV3-1/TRBV3-2,-,TGTGCCAGCAGCCAAGGGACAGGGACCCAGTACTTC,CASSQGTGTQYF
TRBJ2-1,-,TRBV12-3/TRBV12-4,-,TGTGCCAGCAGTCTTCTAAGGGGTCATGAGCAGTTCTTC,CASSLLRGHEQFF
TRBJ2-5,TRBD1,TRBV18,-,TGTGCCAGCTCACCACCTCCCCGGGACAGGGGAGGGGAGACCCAGTACTTC,CASSPPPRDRGGETQYF
TRBJ1-3,TRBD1,TRBV2,-,TGTGCCAGCAGTGAACCTCAGGACAGGGAGCGACCTGTTGAAAACACCATATATTTT,CASSEPQDRERPVENTIYF
TRBJ2-3,TRBD2,TRBV10-1,-,TGCGCCAGCAGCCGAGCGGGAGGTTTCCCGAATACGCAGTATTTT,CASSRAGGFPNTQYF
TRBJ2-1,TRBD2,TRBV6-6,-,TGTGCCAGCAGTCGCTTATATAGCGGGAGACTCTACAATGAGCAGTTCTTC,CASSRLYSGRLYNEQFF
TRBJ1-4,-,TRBV9,-,TGTGCCAGCAGCCCCGCTCAGGGAGGCGGGAGTGAAAAACTGTTTTTT,CASSPAQGGGSEKLFF
TRBJ1-1,-,TRBV11-2,-,TGTGCCAGCAGTCTTCTAGGGGACACTGAAGCTTTCTTT,CASSLLGDTEAFF
TRBJ2-3,TRBD2,TRBV7-2,-,TGTGCCAGCAGCGCTTATCTGACTAGCCATACGCAGTATTTT,CASSAYLTSHTQYF
TRBJ1-2,-,TRBV19,-,TGTGCCAGTTCGTTGGGGCGCGGATATGGCTACACCTTC,CASSLGRGYGYTF
TRBJ1-3,-,TRBV21-1,-,TGTGCCTGGGACAGGGGAAAACGGTCGAACACCATATATTTT,CAWDRGKRSNTIYF
TRBJ1-1,-,TRBV6-2/TRBV6-3,-,TGTGCCAGCAGTCAGGGTTCTGAAGCTTTCTTT,CASSQGSEAFF
TRBJ1-5,TRBD1,TRBV7-8,-,TGTGCCAGCAGTCGGGACAGGGGAAATCAGCCCCAGCATTTT,CASSRDRGNQPQHF
TRBJ1-2,-,TRBV28,-,TGTGCCAGCACCACACCGACTTTGACAGGATTATACTATGGCTACACCTTC,CASTTPTLTGLYYGYTF
TRBJ1-1,-,TRBV11-1,-,TGTGCCAGCAGCCCCCTTGGAGAAAAGGGGGACACTGAAGCTTTCTTT,CASSPLGEKGDTEAFF
TRBJ1-2,-,TRBV28,-,TGTGCCAGCAGCTCCAACACCGGCTACACCTTC,CASSSNTGYTF
TRBJ2-1,-,TRBV7-2,-,TGTGCCAGCAGCTTTGTGGGGGGAGGGGGCTACAATGAGCAGTTCTTC,CASSFVGGGGYNEQFF
TRBJ1-4,-,TRBV4-3,-,TGCGCCAGCAGCCAAGATGCCCTCCGTGGAAGGGGTCATGAAAAACTGTTTTTT,CASSQDALRGRGHEKLFF
TRBJ1-4,TRBD1,TRBV28,few,TGTGCCGCGACAGGGGCGAATGAAAAACTGTTTTTT,CAATGANEKLFF
TRBJ1-3,TRBD1,TRBV28,-,TGTGCCAGCAGTTCCCCACAGGGGGCTGGAAACACCATATATTTT,CASSSPQGAGNTIYF
TRBJ2-5,TRBD1,TRBV9,-,TGTGCCAGCAGCGTAGGGGGACAGATGGGGGAGACCCAGTACTTC,CASSVGGQMGETQYF
TRBJ1-2,TRBD1,TRBV10-3,-,TGTGCCATCAGGTACAGGGGAGGTGAGGGCTACACCTTC,CAIRYRGGEGYTF
TRBJ2-5,-,TRBV5-1,-,TGCGCCAGCAGCCTCCAAGAGACCCAGTACTTC,CASSLQETQYF
TRBJ2-3,TRBD2,TRBV6-5,-,TGTGCCACCCGGGGGGGGGCAGGGACAGATACGCAGTATTTT,CATRGGAGTDTQYF
TRBJ1-1,-,TRBV7-2,-,TGTGCCAGCAGCTTAACCGGACAGCGCGAAGCTTTCTTT,CASSLTGQREAFF
TRBJ2-7,TRBD1,TRBV9,few,TGTGCCAGCAGCGTAGCTCCGGGACAGGGGGAGTACGAGCAGTACTTC,CASSVAPGQGEYEQYF
TRBJ2-1,TRBD2,TRBV4-2,-,TGTGCCAGCAGCCTAGGGGTGGGAGGGCCCTACAATGAGCAGTTCTTC,CASSLGVGGPYNEQFF
TRBJ2-2,-,TRBV10-3,-,TGTGCCATCAGTGAGTCTACAGGGCGGGGGACCGGGGAGCTGTTTTTT,CAISESTGRGTGELFF
TRBJ1-2,TRBD1,TRBV12-3/TRBV12-4,-,TGTGCCAGCACTCTGGACAGGGTAGGAGGCTACACCTTC,CASTLDRVGGYTF
TRBJ2-1,-,TRBV21-1,-,TGTGCCAGCAGCAAATGCGGAGCGGGCTGGGTAGCCGGCGATGAGCAGTTCTTC,CASSKCGAGWVAGDEQFF